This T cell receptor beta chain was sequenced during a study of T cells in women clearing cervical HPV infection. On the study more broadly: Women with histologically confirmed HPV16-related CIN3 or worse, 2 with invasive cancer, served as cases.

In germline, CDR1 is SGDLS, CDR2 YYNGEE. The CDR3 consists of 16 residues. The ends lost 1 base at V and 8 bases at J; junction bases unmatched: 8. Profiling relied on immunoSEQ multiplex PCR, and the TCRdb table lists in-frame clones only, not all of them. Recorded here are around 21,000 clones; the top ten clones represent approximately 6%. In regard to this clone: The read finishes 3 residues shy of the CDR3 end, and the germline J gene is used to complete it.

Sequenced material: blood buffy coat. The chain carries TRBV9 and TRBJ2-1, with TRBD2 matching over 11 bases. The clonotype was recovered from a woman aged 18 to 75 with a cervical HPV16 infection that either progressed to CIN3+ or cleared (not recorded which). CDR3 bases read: TGTGCCAGCAGCGTATTTGGTAGCGGGAGGGCCGATGAG. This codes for CASSVFGSGRADE. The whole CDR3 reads CASSVFGSGRADEQFF.